The next 19 T cell receptor beta chains were all read from a single sample in a study of blood T cell repertoires in COVID-19. Sequenced by immunoSEQ multiplex PCR; TCRdb stores in-frame clones only, minus some. The table includes just over 250,000 clones, over 75% detected once. The sample consisted of peripheral blood. These receptors came from a woman in her forties or fifties with acute or convalescent COVID-19.

The chain uses TRBV4-2 and TRBJ1-2; TRBD1 aligns across 9 bases. The CDR3 runs 18 residues. Trimming removed 1 base from V and 6 bases from J; junction bases left unmatched: 15. The germline V gene has CDR1 LGHNA and CDR2 YNFKEQ. The CDR3 nucleotides read TGTGCCAGCAGCCAAGGTCGCAGTACAGGGGGCGCTGGGGATGGCTACACCTTC. Protein sequence: CASSQGRSTGGAGDGYTF.

The chain couples TRBV11-2 to TRBJ2-1, with 8 bases lining up with TRBD2. V lost 3 bases to trimming and J lost 8 bases; unmatched junction nucleotides: 12. This CDR3 region has 16 residues. Germline values: CDR1 SGHAT, CDR2 FQNNGV. In DNA form, the CDR3 reads TGTGCCAGCAGCTTCTTTTCCGGGACTAGGTTTCATGAGCAGTTCTTC. As protein: CASSFFSGTRFHEQFF.

The chain combines TRBV28 with TRBJ1-5, with 11 bases fitting TRBD1. CDR1 is MDHEN and CDR2 is SYDVKM in the germline V gene. The CDR3 covers 15 residues. The V and J ends lost 5 bases and 7 bases, in that order; junction bases with no gene match: 7. In DNA form, the CDR3 reads TGTGCCAGCAGTGTTGGGACAGGGGGAGGACAGCCCCAGCATTTT. Its translation: CASSVGTGGGQPQHF.

J is TRBJ2-1 and V is TRBV27; 8 bases fit TRBD2. Trimming removed 6 bases from V and 3 bases from J; junction bases left unmatched: 4. This CDR3 has 14 amino acids. The V gene's germline CDR1 is MNHEY and CDR2 SMNVEV (reference sequence). The DNA of the CDR3 is TGTGCCAGCAGACGGGAGGGTAGCTACAATGAGCAGTTCTTC. This codes for CASRREGSYNEQFF.

This rearrangement joins TRBV19 to TRBJ2-5; weak D call: TRBD1 (5 bases). Germline CDR1 reads LNHDA; CDR2 reads SQIVND (reference sequence). The CDR3 is 14 amino acids. V lost 3 bases to trimming and J lost 2 bases, with 10 bases between them. Written as DNA, the CDR3 is TGTGCCAGTAGTATGGGGCCTCCTCAAGAGACCCAGTACTTC. Translating it yields CASSMGPPQETQYF. The full variable domain, its missing parts supplied by reference TRBV19 and TRBJ2-5, is DGGITQSPKYLFRKEGQNVTLSCEQNLNHDAMYWYRQDPGQGLRLIYYSQIVNDFQKGDIAEGYSVSREKKESFPLTVTSAQKNPTAFYLCASSMGPPQETQYFGPGTRLLVL.

This rearrangement joins TRBV19 to TRBJ1-1; D is possibly TRBD1 (5 bases). CDR3 size: 12 residues. Trimming removed 9 bases from V and 1 base from J, with 9 bases in between. Looked up from germline, CDR1 is LNHDA and CDR2 is SQIVND (reference sequence). The chain's CDR3 is CASKGQNTEAFF. The CDR3 DNA is TGTGCCAGCAAGGGGCAGAACACTGAAGCTTTCTTT. Together with reference TRBV19 and TRBJ1-1, the CDR3 gives the full variable domain: DGGITQSPKYLFRKEGQNVTLSCEQNLNHDAMYWYRQDPGQGLRLIYYSQIVNDFQKGDIAEGYSVSREKKESFPLTVTSAQKNPTAFYLCASKGQNTEAFFGQGTRLTVV.

The rearrangement uses TRBV28 and TRBJ1-2, with unresolved D. The V end lost 3 bases, the J end lost 1 base, and 9 bases lay between the germline ends. Germline assignment: CDR1 MDHEN and CDR2 SYDVKM. The CDR3 covers 14 residues. The CDR3 sequence: CASSLLQINYGYTF. The CDR3, as DNA: TGTGCCAGCAGTTTGCTACAGATTAACTATGGCTACACCTTC.

This clone has a single count. The chain has TRBV28 and TRBJ1-2; D not resolved. Germline lookup yields CDR1 MDHEN and CDR2 SYDVKM. The CDR3 loop spans 14 amino acids. V was trimmed by 5 bases and J by 4 bases, leaving 14 bases between them. This CDR3 reads CASSPKFQIYGYTF. Written as DNA, the CDR3 is TGTGCCAGCAGTCCCAAGTTCCAGATCTATGGCTACACCTTC.

The J gene is TRBJ2-7, the V gene TRBV12-3 or TRBV12-4; a possible D gene is TRBD2 (7 bases). V was shortened by 3 bases and J by 7 bases, with 13 bases between the two germline ends. CDR3 length equals 13 residues. The CDR3 is CASSFLGGVEQYF. The CDR3 bases are TGTGCCAGCAGTTTTTTAGGGGGGGTTGAGCAGTACTTC.

In its sample, this clone was seen a few times. The chain has TRBV9 and TRBJ1-6; D may be TRBD1 (6 bases). Germline V gene lookup returns CDR1 SGDLS and CDR2 YYNGEE. V was pared by 3 bases and J by 7 bases, with 14 bases between. The CDR3 loop spans 15 amino acids. CDR3 amino acids: CASSALEGGNSPLHF. The CDR3, as DNA: TGTGCCAGCAGCGCTCTGGAGGGGGGGAATTCACCCCTCCACTTT.

The V gene is TRBV28, the J gene TRBJ2-6; weak D call: TRBD2 (6 bases). Germline V gene sequence: CDR1 MDHEN, CDR2 SYDVKM. This CDR3 is 17 amino acids long. The V gene lost 2 bases and the J gene lost 0 bases, with 11 bases spanning the gap. CDR3 DNA sequence: TGTGCCAGCAGTTTAGGGGGGATCACCTCTGGGGCCAACGTCCTGACTTTC. Translation: CASSLGGITSGANVLTF.

J is TRBJ2-3 and V is TRBV7-6, with 8 positions matching TRBD2. Germline CDR1 and CDR2: SGHVS and FNYEAQ. The CDR3 extends over 16 amino acids. The trim removed 5 bases at V and 5 bases at J, leaving 12 bases unmatched. The CDR3 DNA reads TGTGCCAGCAGCCTTCCTCCGACTAGCGTTGGAGATACGCAGTATTTT. As protein: CASSLPPTSVGDTQYF.

The chain couples TRBV10-3 to TRBJ2-1, with TRBD2 matching 12 bases. Looked up from germline, CDR1 is ENHRY and CDR2 is SYGVKD. There are 18 residues in the CDR3. V was clipped by 7 bases and J by 0 bases; unmatched bases: 10. CDR3: CAITTTSGSASSYNEQFF. Written as DNA, the CDR3 is TGTGCCATCACTACGACTAGCGGGAGCGCGAGCTCCTACAATGAGCAGTTCTTC.

The rearrangement uses TRBV28 and TRBJ2-2; 10 nucleotides agree with TRBD1. This CDR3 contains 16 residues. V lost 4 bases and J lost 1; bases outside the gene matches: 3. Per the germline V gene, CDR1 is MDHEN and CDR2 is SYDVKM. The CDR3 loop is CASSSGQGMNTGELFF. CDR3 coding DNA: TGTGCCAGCAGTTCGGGACAGGGGATGAACACCGGGGAGCTGTTTTTT.

V usage is TRBV28 and J usage is TRBJ2-3; possibly TRBD2 for D (5 bases). Germline assignment: CDR1 MDHEN and CDR2 SYDVKM. Trimming cost V 6 bases and J 5 bases, with 9 bases left between them. The CDR3 is 12 residues long. The CDR3 region has the DNA TGTGCCAGCAGCTTGGAGGAAGATACGCAGTATTTT. It yields the protein CASSLEEDTQYF.

The rearrangement uses TRBV28 and TRBJ1-2; 8 bases match TRBD1. With 2 bases clipped from V and 8 bases from J, the junction kept 4 bases outside the gene matches. The CDR3 runs to 13 residues. Per germline, CDR1 MDHEN and CDR2 SYDVKM. CDR3 sequence (DNA): TGTGCCAGCAGTTTAGACAGGGGAGGAGGCTACACCTTC. It is translated as CASSLDRGGGYTF.

The chain has TRBV7-2 and TRBJ2-3, with 9 bases fitting TRBD2. Losses at the gene ends were 3 bases for V and 5 bases for J; bases not matched to a gene: 9. Germline CDR1 and CDR2: SGHTA and FQGNSA. The CDR3 extends over 16 amino acids. This CDR3 is CASSLEIAGVQDTQYF. In DNA, the CDR3 is TGTGCCAGCAGCTTGGAAATAGCGGGAGTGCAAGATACGCAGTATTTT.

The chain employs TRBV5-1 and TRBJ2-1; TRBD2 matches 9 bases. CDR1 and CDR2 (germline): SGHRS, YFSETQ. The trim removed 3 bases at V and 6 bases at J, leaving 10 bases unmatched. The length of the CDR3 is 16 residues. The CDR3 reads CASSSNPAGGANEQFF. The DNA of the CDR3 is TGCGCCAGCAGCTCAAACCCGGCGGGGGGGGCCAATGAGCAGTTCTTC.

The chain links TRBV4-2 to TRBJ1-1, with TRBD1 matching 7 bases. Per the germline V gene, CDR1 is LGHNA and CDR2 is YNFKEQ. This CDR3 contains 14 residues. The V and J ends lost 5 bases and 1 base, in that order; junction bases with no gene match: 4. CDR3 region: CASSEQGRNTEAFF. The CDR3 nucleotides read TGTGCCAGCAGCGAACAGGGGAGGAACACTGAAGCTTTCTTT.